The present T cell receptor beta chain was sequenced within a study of blood T cell repertoires in COVID-19. The CDR3 has 15 amino acids. V was clipped by 0 bases and J by 2 bases, with 8 bases between them. Germline V gene lookup returns CDR1 SGDLS and CDR2 YYNGEE. In the authors' workflow: Amplification with reference gene primers provided the estimates of nucleated cell counts. Clones were read by immunoSEQ multiplex PCR, and TCRdb kept only the in-frame ones, dropping some. The DNA was the basis for D and trimming; V, J and clone size are from that table. The sample has 150,000 or so clones, 70% to 80% seen once.

The chain joins TRBV9 to TRBJ2-2; possibly TRBD1 for D (6 bases). Specimen: peripheral blood. The TCR comes from a woman aged 70 to 79 with COVID-19, enrolled during active disease. The CDR3 DNA follows: TGTGCCAGCAGCGTAGAAGGGGGAAACACCGGGGAGCTGTTTTTT. Translated: CASSVEGGNTGELFF. The full variable domain, with the rest looked up from reference TRBV9 and TRBJ2-2, is DSGVTQTPKHLITATGQRVTLRCSPRSGDLSVYWYQQSLDQGLQFLIQYYNGEERAKGNILERFSAQQFPDLHSELNLSSLELGDSALYFCASSVEGGNTGELFFGEGSRLTVL.